The next 26 T cell receptor beta chains were all read from a single sample in a study of control samples from healthy donors and cancer patients. Libraries were prepared by immunoSEQ multiplex PCR; TCRdb keeps only in-frame clonotypes and omits some of them. The table lists over 25,000 clones, about 87% of them singletons. Sequencing was done on a sample of PBMCs. The receptor source for this set is a woman aged 40 to 50 with lung cancer.

This clone was seen a single time. The chain joins TRBV7-3 to TRBJ1-1; maybe TRBD1 (5 bases). The germline V gene encodes CDR1 SGHTA and CDR2 FQGTGA. Trimming took 5 bases from V and 5 from J, leaving 15 bases between them. The CDR3 runs 14 residues. The CDR3 DNA is TGTGCCAGCAGCCCCGGGAGGGGAGATACTGAAGCTTTCTTT. This sequence encodes CASSPGRGDTEAFF. Together with reference TRBV7-3 and TRBJ1-1, the CDR3 gives the full variable domain: GAGVSQTPSNKVTEKGKYVELRCDPISGHTALYWYRQSLGQGPEFLIYFQGTGAADDSGLPNDRFFAVRPEGSVSTLKIQRTERGDSAVYLCASSPGRGDTEAFFGQGTRLTVV.

This rearrangement joins TRBV29-1 to TRBJ1-5; 9 positions agree with TRBD1. This CDR3 spans 12 amino acids. V shed 8 bases, J shed 7 bases, and the junction held 6 bases outside the gene matches. Germline V gene lookup returns CDR1 SQVTM and CDR2 ANQGSEA. CDR3 sequence reads: CSIRQGDQPQHF. The CDR3 DNA follows: TGCAGCATTCGACAGGGGGACCAGCCCCAGCATTTT.

The rearrangement uses TRBV19 and TRBJ1-3; perhaps TRBD1 as D (5 bases). CDR1 and CDR2 from the germline V gene are LNHDA and SQIVND (reference sequence). Trimming took 11 bases from V and 2 from J, leaving 22 bases between them. CDR3 size: 16 residues. CDR3 protein: CAARATPEGPGNTIYF. The CDR3 DNA reads as TGTGCCGCTAGGGCGACTCCTGAGGGGCCTGGAAACACCATATATTTT.

This chain links TRBV7-3 with TRBJ2-7; 13 bases line up with TRBD2. The V gene end was trimmed by 4 bases and the J gene end by 7 bases; junction bases not matched to a gene: 4. CDR1 and CDR2 from the germline V gene are SGHTA and FQGTGA. The CDR3 has 14 amino acids. The CDR3 loop reads CASSSGLAGEEQYF. CDR3 coding DNA: TGTGCCAGCAGCTCCGGACTAGCGGGGGAAGAGCAGTACTTC.

J is TRBJ1-3 and V is TRBV5-1; 9 positions match TRBD1. Germline V CDR1 and CDR2: SGHRS, YFSETQ. Losses at the gene ends were 4 bases for V and 0 bases for J; bases not matched to a gene: 14. The CDR3 runs 19 residues. The CDR3 reads CASSLLGQGTLYSGNTIYF. For the CDR3, the DNA is TGCGCCAGCAGCCTGTTAGGACAGGGGACCCTTTACTCTGGAAACACCATATATTTT.

CDR3 DNA: TGTGCCAGCAGTCTTGGTAGTGTATCCACTGAAGCTTTCTTT. Translation: CASSLGSVSTEAFF. The chain couples TRBV25-1 to TRBJ1-1; D is unclear. CDR3 length equals 14 residues. The V end lost 5 bases, the J end lost 4 bases, and 14 bases lay between the germline ends. CDR1 and CDR2 from the germline V gene are MGHDK and SYGVNS.

The chain couples TRBV6-5 to TRBJ2-1; TRBD2 matches 9 bases. CDR3 length equals 15 residues. V trimming: 6 bases; J trimming: 3 bases; junction bases outside the gene matches: 6. CDR1 is MNHEY, CDR2 SVGAGI, per germline. The chain's CDR3 is CASSQAGGDYNEQFF. Written as DNA, the CDR3 is TGTGCCAGCAGCCAAGCGGGGGGCGACTACAATGAGCAGTTCTTC.

The rearrangement uses TRBV15 and TRBJ1-2; D may be TRBD1 (6 bases). The CDR3 extends over 14 amino acids. CDR1 is LNHNV and CDR2 is YYDKDF in the germline V gene (reference sequence). With 1 base removed from V and 5 bases from J, the gap between germline ends came to 11 bases. CDR3 DNA sequence: TGTGCCACCAGCAGAGCAACAGGGCTATATGGCTACACCTTC. Translating it yields CATSRATGLYGYTF. The whole variable domain, remainder taken from reference TRBV15 and TRBJ1-2, is DAMVIQNPRYQVTQFGKPVTLSCSQTLNHNVMYWYQQKSSQAPKLLFHYYDKDFNNEADTPDNFQSRRPNTSFCFLDIRSPGLGDTAMYLCATSRATGLYGYTFGSGTRLTVV.

The gene calls are TRBV7-9 and TRBJ2-7; 7 nucleotides match TRBD1. The CDR3 loop spans 14 amino acids. Trimming removed 5 bases from V and 0 bases from J; junction bases left unmatched: 4. Germline assignment: CDR1 SEHNR and CDR2 FQNEAQ (reference sequence). The CDR3, as DNA: TGTGCCAGCAGCCTGACAGGGAGCTCCTACGAGCAGTACTTC. It is translated as CASSLTGSSYEQYF. Supplemented by reference TRBV7-9 and TRBJ2-7, the full variable domain reads DTGVSQNPRHKITKRGQNVTFRCDPISEHNRLYWYRQTLGQGPEFLTYFQNEAQLEKSRLLSDRFSAERPKGSFSTLEIQRTEQGDSAMYLCASSLTGSSYEQYFGPGTRLTVT.

This rearrangement joins TRBV7-2 to TRBJ1-6; D not certain. Trimming left V 5 bases short and J 8 bases short, with 4 bases between. CDR1 and CDR2 from the germline V gene are SGHTA and FQGNSA. The CDR3 is 11 residues long. The CDR3 protein is CASSQDSPLHF. In DNA form, the CDR3 reads TGTGCCAGCAGCCAGGATTCACCCCTCCACTTT.

This chain connects TRBV6-2 or TRBV6-3 to TRBJ2-6; D may be TRBD1 (6 bases). V lost 5 bases, J lost 0 bases, and 14 bases lay in between. This CDR3 spans 17 amino acids. The germline gives CDR1 MNHEY, CDR2 SVGEGT. The CDR3 DNA reads as TGTGCCAGCAGTAAGTGGGGGCGCGACTCTGGGGCCAACGTCCTGACTTTC. Amino acid sequence: CASSKWGRDSGANVLTF.

V usage is TRBV6-1 and J usage is TRBJ1-3; D might be TRBD1 (5 bases). The V gene lost 0 bases and the J gene lost 2 bases, with 8 bases spanning the gap. The CDR3 has 15 amino acids. Germline CDR1 is MNHNS and CDR2 is SASEGT. CDR3 nucleotides: TGTGCCAGCAGTGAAGCGCAGGGACCTGGAAACACCATATATTTT. It is translated as CASSEAQGPGNTIYF.

The genes are TRBV14 and TRBJ2-3, with a possible D match to TRBD1 (6 bases). CDR3 length: 18 residues. The V gene's germline CDR1 is SGHDN and CDR2 FVKESK. Trimming removed 3 bases at V and 5 bases at J, with 24 bases between. The DNA of the CDR3 is TGTGCCAGCAGCCATAGGAGAGGGACAAGATTAAGAGTAGATACGCAGTATTTT. It specifies CASSHRRGTRLRVDTQYF.

The chain carries TRBV12-3 or TRBV12-4 and TRBJ1-2; maybe TRBD1 (6 bases). The CDR3 sequence is 13 residues long. V was clipped by 4 bases and J by 4 bases, with 10 bases between them. CDR3 protein: CASSSQTGYGYTF. The CDR3 DNA reads TGTGCCAGCAGTTCACAGACAGGCTATGGCTACACCTTC.

V usage is TRBV28 and J usage is TRBJ2-7, with 8 positions matching TRBD1. The germline CDR1 and CDR2 sequences are MDHEN and SYDVKM. Losses at the gene ends were 6 bases for V and 2 bases for J; bases not matched to a gene: 6. The CDR3 spans 14 residues. As DNA, the CDR3 is TGTGCCAGCAGCGCGGACAGGGCCCCCTACGAGCAGTACTTC. Amino acid sequence: CASSADRAPYEQYF.

This sequence joins TRBV5-1 and TRBJ1-2, with unresolved D. The CDR3 is made up of 14 amino acids. Germline V lookup: CDR1 SGHRS, CDR2 YFSETQ. V was trimmed by 0 bases and J by 0 bases, leaving 6 bases between them. The CDR3 DNA reads TGCGCCAGCAGCTTGGGGCCGACTAACTATGGCTACACCTTC. Encoded protein: CASSLGPTNYGYTF.

The chain employs TRBV5-6 and TRBJ1-1; tentatively, D is TRBD1 (5 bases). The CDR3 loop spans 14 amino acids. The germline gives CDR1 SGHDT, CDR2 YYEEEE. Between the trimmed V and J ends, which lost 2 bases and 0 bases, there was a span of 8 bases. The CDR3 region is CASSFGTLNTEAFF. The CDR3 nucleotides read TGTGCCAGCAGCTTTGGGACGCTGAACACTGAAGCTTTCTTT.

This chain connects TRBV2 to TRBJ2-3, with D perhaps given as TRBD1 or TRBD2 (6 bases each). The CDR3 extends over 12 amino acids. The V end lost 10 bases, the J end lost 3 bases, and 11 bases lay between the germline ends. In germline, CDR1 is SNHLY, CDR2 FYNNEI. CDR3 bases: TGTGCCACCCAGGGGACTACAGATACGCAGTATTTT. It translates to CATQGTTDTQYF. Drawing the rest from reference TRBV2 and TRBJ2-3, the complete variable domain is EPEVTQTPSHQVTQMGQEVILRCVPISNHLYFYWYRQILGQKVEFLVSFYNNEISEKSEIFDDQFSVERPDGSNFTLKIRSTKLEDSAMYFCATQGTTDTQYFGPGTRLTVL.

V and J are TRBV6-5 and TRBJ2-2; 7 bases are a match to TRBD2. The CDR3 runs to 15 residues. Trimming cost V 2 bases and J 7 bases; bases outside gene matches: 7. Germline values: CDR1 MNHEY, CDR2 SVGAGI. CDR3 residues: CASSYRYWGGGELFF. CDR3 bases: TGTGCCAGCAGTTACCGATACTGGGGGGGCGGGGAGCTGTTTTTT.

This clone was counted between two and nine times. The chain joins TRBV30 to TRBJ1-1, with D hard to call. This CDR3 is 15 amino acids long. CDR1 GTSNPN and CDR2 SVGIG come from the germline V gene (reference sequence). V was trimmed by 2 bases and J by 1 base, leaving 14 bases between them. The CDR3 sequence is CAWSTYDTSNTEAFF. CDR3 coding DNA: TGTGCCTGGAGTACCTACGACACTTCGAACACTGAAGCTTTCTTT. The complete variable domain, with remaining parts taken from reference TRBV30 and TRBJ1-1, reads SQTIHQWPATLVQPVGSPLSLECTVEGTSNPNLYWYRQAAGRGLQLLFYSVGIGQISSEVPQNLSASRPQDRQFILSSKKLLLSDSGFYLCAWSTYDTSNTEAFFGQGTRLTVV.

The chain joins TRBV3-1 (or the pseudogene TRBV3-2) to TRBJ2-3, with a possible D match to TRBD1 (6 bases). The CDR3 runs to 15 residues. The germline V gene encodes CDR1 LGHDT and CDR2 YNNKEL (reference sequence). Deletions cut 5 bases from V and 6 bases from J, with 18 bases between. CDR3 protein: CASSLQGLVLDTQYF. Here the CDR3 DNA reads TGTGCCAGCAGCTTACAGGGCTTAGTTTTGGATACGCAGTATTTT.

The CDR3 spells CATSRSHYGYTF. The CDR3 region has the DNA TGTGCCACCAGCAGGAGCCACTATGGCTACACCTTC. The chain combines TRBV15 with TRBJ1-2, with D unresolved. V lost 3 bases to trimming and J lost 3 bases, with 5 bases between them. This CDR3 comprises 12 residues. Germline CDR1 and CDR2: LNHNV and YYDKDF (reference sequence).

Worth noting for this clone: The junction and the germline gene differ at one end; a read error may be behind it. CDR3 nucleotides: TGTGCCGGCAGTCAGGGACAGGGGGCACCAGATACGCAGTATTTT. Protein sequence: CAGSQGQGAPDTQYF. The rearrangement uses TRBV5-8 and TRBJ2-3, with 12 bases aligning to TRBD1. This CDR3 contains 15 residues. CDR1 is SGHTS and CDR2 is YDEGEE in the germline V gene.

V and J are TRBV7-2 and TRBJ2-2, with TRBD1 matching 7 bases. V shed 4 bases, J shed 3 bases, and the junction held 5 bases outside the gene matches. CDR3 size: 15 residues. The germline V gene has CDR1 SGHTA and CDR2 FQGNSA. The CDR3 loop is CASSSNRGDTGELFF. CDR3 DNA: TGTGCCAGCAGCTCAAACAGGGGCGACACCGGGGAGCTGTTTTTT.

V gene TRBV6-1 combines with J gene TRBJ1-1; D gene uncertain. With 1 base removed from V and 10 bases from J, the gap between germline ends came to 7 bases. The CDR3 spans 11 residues. Germline CDR1 MNHNS, CDR2 SASEGT. The CDR3 nucleotides read TGTGCCAGCAGTGAAGTAGGAGGAGCTTTCTTT. It translates to CASSEVGGAFF.

This chain connects TRBV15 to TRBJ1-5, with TRBD1 as a possible D gene (5 bases). V was cut by 1 base and J by 1 base, with 11 bases left in between. The CDR3 has 16 residues. Per the germline V gene, CDR1 is LNHNV and CDR2 is YYDKDF (reference sequence). As DNA, the CDR3 is TGTGCCACCAGCAGAGCGAAGGGGCTCAGCAATCAGCCCCAGCATTTT. Translating gives CATSRAKGLSNQPQHF.